This is a list of T cell receptor beta chains from one sample in a study of T cells in Graves' hyperthyroidism and ophthalmopathy. TCRdb re-called the multiplex PCR reads with MiXCR, one entry per CDR3 protein. The sample shows over 650,000 distinct CDR3 sequences, 40% to 55% of them seen only once. Sample: peripheral blood or thyroid tissue (not recorded which). All receptors come from an adult man with Graves' disease, either hyperthyroidism or ophthalmopathy (not recorded which). The CDR3 runs from the conserved cysteine through the conserved F or W. The order of the fields is clone size, D gene, J gene, V gene, CDR3 DNA, CDR3 protein. D genes are given only for firm matches. Size is omitted from some rows. Given values are once, few, many or a class for expanded clones.

many,.,TRBJ1-4,TRBV2,TGTGCCGGATGCAGGTGGGGCTGCGAAAAACTGTTTTTT,CAGCRWGCEKLFF
.,.,TRBJ1-5,TRBV2,TGTGCCAGCAGTGGAGTGGGGGAAAGCAATCAGCCCCAGCATTTT,CASSGVGESNQPQHF
.,TRBD1,TRBJ2-7,TRBV20-1,TGCAGTGCTAGGCCCTGGGGAAGGGGGCGGTCGTACGAGCAGTACTTC,CSARPWGRGRSYEQYF
many,TRBD1,TRBJ1-6,TRBV7-8,TGTGCCAGCAGTTCCGGACAGGCGATGACTAATAATTCACCCCTCCACTTT,CASSSGQAMTNNSPLHF
once,.,TRBJ2-2,TRBV5-1,TGCGCCAGCAGCTGGGCGAGGGGGGCGAGGTCCGGGGAGCTGTTTTTT,CASSWARGARSGELFF
.,TRBD1,TRBJ2-7,TRBV7-2,TGTGCCAGCAGCTACGGGCAGGGGGCACTGCTCGACGAGCAGTACTTC,CASSYGQGALLDEQYF
.,TRBD1,TRBJ2-7,TRBV7-9,TGTGCCAGCAGTTCACCGGACAGGGACTACGAGCAGTACTTC,CASSSPDRDYEQYF
.,TRBD1,TRBJ2-7,TRBV20-1,TGCAGTGCTAGAGGTCTCGAACAGGGGTACGAGCAGTACTTC,CSARGLEQGYEQYF
.,TRBD2,TRBJ2-2,TRBV7-2,TGTGCCAGCAGCCTAGCGGGGGCGATAACCGGGGAGCTGTTTTTT,CASSLAGAITGELFF
.,.,TRBJ1-2,TRBV20-1,TGCAGTGCTAAGGGGTACGACAGTTACACCTATGGCTACACCTTC,CSAKGYDSYTYGYTF
.,TRBD1,TRBJ1-6,TRBV10-3,TGTGCCAGCAGTTACAGACAGGGGGAAGTTTCACCCCTCCACTTT,CASSYRQGEVSPLHF
.,TRBD1,TRBJ2-7,TRBV4-1,TGCGCCAGCAGCCAAGAGGCGAGACAGGGGGGGGACGAGCAGTACTTC,CASSQEARQGGDEQYF
many,.,TRBJ1-3,TRBV29-1,TGCAGCGCCATTGGAAACACCATATATTTT,CSAIGNTIYF
few,.,TRBJ1-5,TRBV19,TGTGCCAGTAGTATAGCGGCGGGCATAATGAATCAGCCCCAGCATTTT,CASSIAAGIMNQPQHF
.,TRBD2,TRBJ2-3,TRBV10-2,TGCGCCAGCAGTGAGGGGCTAGCGGGGACAGATACGCAGTATTTT,CASSEGLAGTDTQYF
.,TRBD1,TRBJ2-7,TRBV19,TGTGCCAGTAGTCCGTTACCTCCGGGACAGGGGGCAGGAGAGCAGTACTTC,CASSPLPPGQGAGEQYF
.,TRBD1,TRBJ2-5,TRBV7-9,TGTGCCAGCAGCCCCGCGGGACAGGTTGAGACCCAGTACTTC,CASSPAGQVETQYF